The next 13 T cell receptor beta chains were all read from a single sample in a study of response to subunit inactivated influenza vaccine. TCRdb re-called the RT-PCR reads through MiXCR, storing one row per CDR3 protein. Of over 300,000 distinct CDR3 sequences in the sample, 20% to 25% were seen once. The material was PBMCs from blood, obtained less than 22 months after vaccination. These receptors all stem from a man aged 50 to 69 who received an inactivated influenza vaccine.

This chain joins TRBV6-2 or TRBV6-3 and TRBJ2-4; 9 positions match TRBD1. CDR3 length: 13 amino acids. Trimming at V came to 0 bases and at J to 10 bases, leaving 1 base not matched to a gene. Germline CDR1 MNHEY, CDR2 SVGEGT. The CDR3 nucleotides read TGTGCCAGCAGTTACTCGGGACAGGGTATTCAGTACTTC. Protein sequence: CASSYSGQGIQYF.

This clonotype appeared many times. The CDR3 loop is CASSPRTGVGYGYTF. CDR3 DNA: TGTGCCAGCAGCCCTCGGACAGGGGTAGGCTATGGCTACACCTTC. J is TRBJ1-2 and V is TRBV4-2, with 9 bases aligning to TRBD1. The CDR3 has 15 amino acids. V trimming: 4 bases; J trimming: 4 bases; junction bases outside the gene matches: 7. Germline V gene sequence: CDR1 LGHNA, CDR2 YNFKEQ.

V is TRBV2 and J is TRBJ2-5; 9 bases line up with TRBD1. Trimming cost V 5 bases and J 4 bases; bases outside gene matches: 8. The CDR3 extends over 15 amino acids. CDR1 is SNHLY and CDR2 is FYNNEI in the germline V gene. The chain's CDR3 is CASSLPGQGVETQYF. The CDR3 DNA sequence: TGTGCCAGCAGTTTACCGGGACAGGGAGTAGAGACCCAGTACTTC.

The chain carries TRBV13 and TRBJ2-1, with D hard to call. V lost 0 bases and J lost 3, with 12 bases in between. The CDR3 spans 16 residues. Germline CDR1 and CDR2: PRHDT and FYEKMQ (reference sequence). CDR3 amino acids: CASSLGDIVVYNEQFF. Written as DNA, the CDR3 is TGTGCCAGCAGCTTAGGCGATATAGTCGTCTACAATGAGCAGTTCTTC.

CDR3 bases: TGCAGTGCTAACCGACATAGCGGGAGGGTGCGCAATGAGCAGTTCTTC. Its translation: CSANRHSGRVRNEQFF. This chain connects TRBV20-1 to TRBJ2-1; TRBD2 matches at 11 bases. V dropped 4 bases and J dropped 6; count of bases not matched to a gene: 11. The CDR3 has 16 residues. Germline V gene lookup returns CDR1 DFQATT and CDR2 SNEGSKA (reference sequence).

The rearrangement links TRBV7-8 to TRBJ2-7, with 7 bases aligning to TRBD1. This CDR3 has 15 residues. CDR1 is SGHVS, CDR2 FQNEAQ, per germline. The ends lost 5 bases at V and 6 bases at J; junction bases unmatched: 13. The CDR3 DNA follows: TGTGCCAGCAGCCCCCGACAGGGCGAAACTGGCGAGCAGTACTTC. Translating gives CASSPRQGETGEQYF.

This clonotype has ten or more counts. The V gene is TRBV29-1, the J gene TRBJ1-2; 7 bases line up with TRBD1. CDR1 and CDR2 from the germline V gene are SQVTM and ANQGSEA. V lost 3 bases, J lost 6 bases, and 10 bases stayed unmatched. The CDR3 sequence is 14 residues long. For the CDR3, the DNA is TGCAGCGTTGACCCCGACAGGGCCGGGGATGGCTACACCTTC. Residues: CSVDPDRAGDGYTF.

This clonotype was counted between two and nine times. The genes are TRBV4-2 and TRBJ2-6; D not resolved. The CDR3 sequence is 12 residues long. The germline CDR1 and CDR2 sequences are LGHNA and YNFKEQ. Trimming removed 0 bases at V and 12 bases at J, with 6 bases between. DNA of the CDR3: TGTGCCAGCAGCCAAGATCTGGGCGTCCTGACTTTC. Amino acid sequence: CASSQDLGVLTF.

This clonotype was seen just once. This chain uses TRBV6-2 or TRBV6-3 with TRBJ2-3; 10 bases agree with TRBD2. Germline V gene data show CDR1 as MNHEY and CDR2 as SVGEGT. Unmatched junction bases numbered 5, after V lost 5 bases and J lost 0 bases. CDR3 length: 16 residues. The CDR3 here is CASSHLAGASTDTQYF. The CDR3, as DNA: TGTGCCAGCAGTCATCTAGCGGGGGCTAGCACAGATACGCAGTATTTT.

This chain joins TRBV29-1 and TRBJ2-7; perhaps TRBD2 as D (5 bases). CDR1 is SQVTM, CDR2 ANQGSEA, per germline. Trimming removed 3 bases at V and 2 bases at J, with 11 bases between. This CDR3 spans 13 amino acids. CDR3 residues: CSVDGERAYEQYF. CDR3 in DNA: TGCAGCGTTGACGGGGAGCGAGCCTACGAGCAGTACTTC.

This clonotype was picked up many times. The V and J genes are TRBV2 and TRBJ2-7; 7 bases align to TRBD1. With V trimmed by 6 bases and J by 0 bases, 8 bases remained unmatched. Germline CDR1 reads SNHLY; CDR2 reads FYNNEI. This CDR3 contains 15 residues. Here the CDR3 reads CASSRSTGNSYEQYF. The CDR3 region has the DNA TGTGCCAGCAGCAGATCGACAGGGAACTCCTACGAGCAGTACTTC. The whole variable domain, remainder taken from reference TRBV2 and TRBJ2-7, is EPEVTQTPSHQVTQMGQEVILRCVPISNHLYFYWYRQILGQKVEFLVSFYNNEISEKSEIFDDQFSVERPDGSNFTLKIRSTKLEDSAMYFCASSRSTGNSYEQYFGPGTRLTVT.

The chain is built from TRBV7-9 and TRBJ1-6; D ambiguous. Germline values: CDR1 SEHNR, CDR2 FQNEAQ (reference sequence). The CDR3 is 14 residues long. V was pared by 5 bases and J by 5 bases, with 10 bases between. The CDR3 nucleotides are TGTGCCAGCAGCAACCAAGCGGATAATTCACCCCTCCACTTT. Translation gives CASSNQADNSPLHF.

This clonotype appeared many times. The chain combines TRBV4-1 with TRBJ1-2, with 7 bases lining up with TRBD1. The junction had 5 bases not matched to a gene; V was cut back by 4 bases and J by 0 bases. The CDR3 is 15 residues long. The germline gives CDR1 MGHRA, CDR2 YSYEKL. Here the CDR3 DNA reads TGCGCCAGCAGCCCGGGACAGCTAACTAACTATGGCTACACCTTC. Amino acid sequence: CASSPGQLTNYGYTF.